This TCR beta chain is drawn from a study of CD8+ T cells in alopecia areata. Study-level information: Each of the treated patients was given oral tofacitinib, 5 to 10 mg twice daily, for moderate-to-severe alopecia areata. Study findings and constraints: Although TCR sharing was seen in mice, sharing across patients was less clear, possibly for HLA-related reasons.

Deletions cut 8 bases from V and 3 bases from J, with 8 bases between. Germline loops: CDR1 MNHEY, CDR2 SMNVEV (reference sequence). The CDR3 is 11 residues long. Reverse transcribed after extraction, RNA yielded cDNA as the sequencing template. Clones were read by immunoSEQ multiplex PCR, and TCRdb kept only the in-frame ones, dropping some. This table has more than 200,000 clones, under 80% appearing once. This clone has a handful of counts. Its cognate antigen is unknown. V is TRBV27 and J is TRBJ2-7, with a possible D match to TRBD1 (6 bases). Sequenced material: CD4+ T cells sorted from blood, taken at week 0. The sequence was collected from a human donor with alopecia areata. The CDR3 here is CASQDSYEQYF. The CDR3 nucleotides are TGTGCCAGCCAGGACAGCTACGAGCAGTACTTC.